This T cell receptor (beta chain) emerged from a study of spatial heterogeneity in lung cancer. Study results and limitations: Tumor mutation count correlated with how many alpha and beta TCRs expanded intratumorally.

TCRdb recomputed calls from the 5' RACE reads with MiXCR, one row per CDR3 protein. The sample holds roughly 18,000 distinct CDR3 sequences, 5.5% to 8.5% seen once. This clonotype was picked up a small number of times. Its antigen is not known. Time point denoted: sample taken at primary tumor resection. CDR1 is MDHEN and CDR2 is SYDVKM in the germline V gene. CDR3 size: 15 residues. The V segment lost 10 bases and the J segment 13 bases; nucleotides outside the gene matches: 14. The material was lung tumor tissue, obtained at surgery. This clonotype was sampled from a female donor with early-stage non-small cell lung cancer. V and J are TRBV28 and TRBJ2-6; 12 bases map to TRBD1. The CDR3 sequence is CATGGTGGLLGVLTF. The CDR3 DNA follows: TGTGCCACTGGGGGGACAGGGGGCCTCCTTGGGGTCCTGACTTTC.